These 13 T cell receptor beta chains were sequenced from one sample in a study of shared clonotypes between healthy human individuals. The protocol was immunoSEQ multiplex PCR, while the TCRdb copy is restricted to in-frame clones and leaves out a portion. The sample records hundreds of thousands of clones, roughly 95% being singletons. Sequenced sample: naive CD4+ T cells sorted from blood. Subset indicated: CD45RA+ positively selected. The receptors derive from a young woman in good health.

The chain is built from TRBV6-5 and TRBJ1-1; TRBD1 is a possible D gene (5 bases). This CDR3 region has 14 residues. Germline V gene sequence: CDR1 MNHEY, CDR2 SVGAGI. V gave up 2 bases and J gave up 6 bases, with 13 bases separating them. CDR3 in amino acids: CASSYEGDSAEAFF. DNA for the CDR3: TGTGCCAGCAGTTACGAAGGGGACTCCGCTGAAGCTTTCTTT.

The chain carries TRBV6-4 and TRBJ2-2, with 15 bases that match TRBD2. V was pared by 6 bases and J by 4 bases, with 9 bases of the junction left unmatched. The CDR3 covers 18 residues. Germline-derived CDR1 and CDR2 are MRHNA and SNTAGT. CDR3 loop: CASSPGLAGGLITGELFF. CDR3 sequence (DNA): TGTGCCAGCAGCCCCGGACTAGCGGGAGGGTTAATCACCGGGGAGCTGTTTTTT.

The chain employs TRBV6-1 and TRBJ2-3; 10 bases align to TRBD2. With 3 bases clipped from V and 3 bases from J, the junction kept 3 bases outside the gene matches. The CDR3 has 15 residues. Per the germline V gene, CDR1 is MNHNS and CDR2 is SASEGT. CDR3 nucleotide sequence: TGTGCCAGCAGTGACCCTAGCGGGAGTACAGATACGCAGTATTTT. Its protein product is CASSDPSGSTDTQYF.

The chain has TRBV14 and TRBJ2-1, with 12 bases matching TRBD1. In germline, CDR1 is SGHDN, CDR2 FVKESK. Germline trimming cut 0 bases from V and 4 bases from J; bases unmatched to any gene: 7. CDR3 length equals 18 residues. The CDR3 spells CASSQDLRGQGAYNEQFF. As DNA, the CDR3 is TGTGCCAGCAGCCAAGATCTAAGGGGACAGGGGGCGTACAATGAGCAGTTCTTC. The entire variable domain, with the rest obtained from reference TRBV14 and TRBJ2-1, is as follows: EAGVTQFPSHSVIEKGQTVTLRCDPISGHDNLYWYRRVMGKEIKFLLHFVKESKQDESGMPNNRFLAERTGGTYSTLKVQPAELEDSGVYFCASSQDLRGQGAYNEQFFGPGTRLTVL.

V gene TRBV29-1 combines with J gene TRBJ2-1; 11 nucleotides agree with TRBD2. This CDR3 is built from 14 residues. V trimming: 7 bases; J trimming: 4 bases; junction bases outside the gene matches: 6. Germline CDR1 reads SQVTM; CDR2 reads ANQGSEA. The CDR3 protein is CSAKGTSGYNEQFF. The CDR3 DNA reads TGCAGCGCCAAAGGGACTAGCGGTTACAATGAGCAGTTCTTC.

This clone has a single count. The chain has TRBV28 and TRBJ1-5, with TRBD1 matching 7 bases. Germline CDR1 is MDHEN and CDR2 is SYDVKM. V lost 1 base, J lost 3 bases, and 6 bases stayed unmatched. The CDR3 covers 16 residues. The CDR3 loop is CASSLSGGGPNQPQHF. CDR3 bases: TGTGCCAGCAGTTTATCTGGAGGGGGCCCCAATCAGCCCCAGCATTTT.

On this clone itself: The sample holds other DNA sequences that translate to the same CDR3. The chain employs TRBV18 and TRBJ2-7; D is undetermined. The V end was cut by 2 bases, the J end by 1 base, with 6 bases between. The CDR3 has 13 residues. Germline assignment: CDR1 KGHSH and CDR2 LQKENI. The CDR3 is CASSPGASYEQYF. The CDR3 DNA reads TGTGCCAGCTCACCAGGCGCTTCCTACGAGCAGTACTTC.

The chain couples TRBV28 to TRBJ1-5; 8 positions match TRBD1. Losses at the gene ends were 5 bases for V and 7 bases for J; bases not matched to a gene: 10. The CDR3 is 15 residues long. Germline CDR1 is MDHEN and CDR2 is SYDVKM. CDR3: CASSPRTGLGQPQHF. CDR3 nucleotides: TGTGCCAGCAGTCCCAGGACAGGGCTGGGGCAGCCCCAGCATTTT.

The chain has TRBV6-4 and TRBJ2-3; the D gene is possibly TRBD2 (6 bases). The V gene's germline CDR1 is MRHNA and CDR2 SNTAGT. The CDR3 length is 14 residues. V gave up 6 bases and J gave up 1 base, with 11 bases separating them. This CDR3 is CASSHERGTDTQYF. The CDR3 DNA reads as TGTGCCAGCAGCCACGAGCGGGGCACAGATACGCAGTATTTT.

The gene calls are TRBV18 and TRBJ1-1, with TRBD1 matching over 8 bases. This CDR3 is 15 amino acids long. V lost 1 base, J lost 3 bases, and 4 bases stayed unmatched. Germline V gives CDR1 KGHSH, CDR2 LQKENI. The CDR3 sequence: CASSPRTGFDTEAFF. The CDR3 DNA sequence: TGTGCCAGCTCACCACGGACAGGGTTTGACACTGAAGCTTTCTTT. Using reference TRBV18 and TRBJ1-1 for the parts outside the CDR3, the full variable domain is NAGVMQNPRHLVRRRGQEARLRCSPMKGHSHVYWYRQLPEEGLKFMVYLQKENIIDESGMPKERFSAEFPKEGPSILRIQQVVRGDSAAYFCASSPRTGFDTEAFFGQGTRLTVV.

The chain employs TRBV28 and TRBJ1-3; D ambiguous. V lost 6 bases, J lost 4 bases, and 13 bases lay in between. Germline V lookup: CDR1 MDHEN, CDR2 SYDVKM. The CDR3 sequence is 14 residues long. DNA of the CDR3: TGTGCCAGCAGCCCACCCCGGAAGGGAAACACCATATATTTT. It translates to CASSPPRKGNTIYF. The variable domain in full, completed from reference TRBV28 and TRBJ1-3, reads DVKVTQSSRYLVKRTGEKVFLECVQDMDHENMFWYRQDPGLGLRLIYFSYDVKMKEKGDIPEGYSVSREKKERFSLILESASTNQTSMYLCASSPPRKGNTIYFGEGSWLTVV.

The CDR3, as DNA: TGTGCCAGTACTTCTCACAGCAAGGCTAACTATGGCTACACCTTC. It yields the protein CASTSHSKANYGYTF. The chain links TRBV19 to TRBJ1-2, with D unresolved. Per germline, CDR1 LNHDA and CDR2 SQIVND (reference sequence). The CDR3 totals 15 residues. Trimming removed 7 bases at V and 0 bases at J, with 15 bases between.

The genes are TRBV30 and TRBJ2-7, with a weak D call TRBD2 (6 bases). Trimming cost V 0 bases and J 3 bases, with 21 bases left between them. Looked up from germline, CDR1 is GTSNPN and CDR2 is SVGIG (reference sequence). This CDR3 is built from 17 residues. This CDR3 is CAWSVRSGDSVYYEQYF. CDR3 bases: TGTGCCTGGAGTGTAAGATCGGGGGACTCCGTCTACTACGAGCAGTACTTC.